The 18 T cell receptor beta chains below all came from one sample that was sequenced in a study of blood T cell repertoires in COVID-19. The method was immunoSEQ multiplex PCR; TCRdb's version includes in-frame clones alone and lacks a portion of them. In the table there are over 400,000 clones, 70% to 90% of which are singletons. Sequencing was done on a sample of peripheral blood. The origin of the receptors is a woman between 25 and 40 years old with active or convalescent COVID-19.

Here the CDR3 reads CASSLEGYGTGGYSPLHF. In DNA, the CDR3 is TGTGCCAGCAGCTTGGAGGGTTATGGGACAGGGGGTTATTCACCCCTCCACTTT. V usage is TRBV5-4 and J usage is TRBJ1-6, with TRBD1 matching 11 bases. Trimming removed 0 bases from V and 8 bases from J; junction bases left unmatched: 10. The CDR3 loop spans 18 amino acids. The germline V gene has CDR1 SGHNT and CDR2 YYREEE (reference sequence).

A single count supports this clone. J is TRBJ2-2 and V is TRBV2, with 7 bases lining up with TRBD2. The germline CDR1 and CDR2 sequences are SNHLY and FYNNEI. J gave up 6 bases and V 10 bases, and 14 bases lay outside the gene matches. The CDR3 consists of 15 residues. Written as DNA, the CDR3 is TGTGCCACCTCCCCATGGGAGGGTTGGGCCGGGGAGCTGTTTTTT. Translated, it gives CATSPWEGWAGELFF.

The chain uses TRBV11-3 and TRBJ2-1; D is perhaps TRBD1 (6 bases). Germline CDR1 and CDR2: SGHNT and YENEEA. V shed 5 bases and J shed 4 bases, with 15 bases lying between them. The CDR3 runs to 15 residues. The CDR3 spells CASSDPNRGYNEQFF. In nucleotides, the CDR3 is TGTGCCAGCAGCGACCCCAATAGGGGGTACAATGAGCAGTTCTTC. Full variable domain (rest looked up from reference TRBV11-3 and TRBJ2-1): EAGVVQSPRYKIIEKKQPVAFWCNPISGHNTLYWYLQNLGQGPELLIRYENEEAVDDSQLPKDRFSAERLKGVDSTLKIQPAELGDSAVYLCASSDPNRGYNEQFFGPGTRLTVL.

The V and J genes are TRBV6-5 and TRBJ2-2; D not certain. The ends were cut back, 4 bases at V and 1 base at J, with 7 bases in the middle. The CDR3 totals 14 residues. Germline V gives CDR1 MNHEY, CDR2 SVGAGI. This CDR3 is CASSSLRNTGELFF. For the CDR3, the DNA is TGTGCCAGCAGTTCTTTGAGGAACACCGGGGAGCTGTTTTTT.

The chain recombines TRBV14 with TRBJ2-2; the match to TRBD1 covers 9 bases. This CDR3 has 15 amino acids. Germline CDR1 SGHDN, CDR2 FVKESK. V was clipped by 1 base and J by 6 bases; unmatched bases: 3. The CDR3 region has the DNA TGTGCCAGCAGCCAAGGGACAGGGGTCCCCGGGGAGCTGTTTTTT. Its translation: CASSQGTGVPGELFF.

V and J are TRBV5-8 and TRBJ1-5, with 8 nucleotides matching TRBD1. The CDR3 is 15 residues long. With 4 bases clipped from V and 5 bases from J, the junction kept 8 bases outside the gene matches. CDR1 is SGHTS and CDR2 is YDEGEE in the germline V gene. In nucleotides, the CDR3 is TGTGCCAGCAGCCCAGGACAGGGATGGGATCAGCCCCAGCATTTT. Translation gives CASSPGQGWDQPQHF.

The V call is TRBV7-2, the J call TRBJ1-2, with TRBD1 identical over 7 bases. The CDR3 sequence is 13 residues long. V dropped 1 base and J dropped 8; count of bases not matched to a gene: 4. Germline-derived CDR1 and CDR2 are SGHTA and FQGNSA. This CDR3 is CASSLGGGRGYTF. In nucleotides, the CDR3 is TGTGCCAGCAGCTTAGGAGGGGGCAGGGGCTACACCTTC.

The chain recombines TRBV4-1 with TRBJ1-1; 9 bases line up with TRBD1. The CDR3 totals 15 residues. After removal of 3 bases from V and 3 bases from J, the junction contained 5 bases not matched to a gene. Germline CDR1 is MGHRA and CDR2 is YSYEKL. The DNA of the CDR3 is TGCGCCAGCAGCCAGGGACAGGGACAGGACACTGAAGCTTTCTTT. Protein product: CASSQGQGQDTEAFF.

This clone has only a few counts. This chain connects TRBV6-4 to TRBJ2-3, with 10 bases matching TRBD1. With 4 bases clipped from V and 5 bases from J, the junction kept 6 bases outside the gene matches. Germline loops: CDR1 MRHNA, CDR2 SNTAGT. The length of the CDR3 is 15 residues. The CDR3 spells CASSVRGTGEDTQYF. The DNA of the CDR3 is TGTGCCAGCAGTGTCCGAGGGACAGGGGAAGATACGCAGTATTTT.

The chain is built from TRBV12-5 and TRBJ1-5, with a tentative D call TRBD1 (5 bases). Trimming took off 0 bases at V and 2 bases at J, with 32 bases between the two ends. This CDR3 is 23 amino acids long. CDR1 is LGHNT, CDR2 FRNRAP, per germline. CDR3 region: CASGLVLPARQRGPGRCNQPQHF. DNA for the CDR3: TGTGCTAGTGGTTTGGTACTACCCGCCCGACAGAGAGGTCCCGGGCGTTGCAATCAGCCCCAGCATTTT.

This chain uses TRBV18 with TRBJ2-6; 8 bases fit TRBD1. The CDR3 sequence is 17 residues long. The ends lost 6 bases at V and 0 bases at J; junction bases unmatched: 7. The germline V gene encodes CDR1 KGHSH and CDR2 LQKENI. The CDR3 reads CASSSTGVSSGANVLTF. The CDR3 DNA is TGTGCCAGCTCGTCGACAGGGGTCAGCTCTGGGGCCAACGTCCTGACTTTC.

The count of this clone is one. The chain links TRBV10-2 to TRBJ2-1; 7 nucleotides agree with TRBD2. Losses at the gene ends were 10 bases for V and 0 bases for J; bases not matched to a gene: 9. The CDR3 is 15 residues long. Germline CDR1 is WSHSY and CDR2 is SAAADI. The CDR3 loop is CATRLAGSSYNEQFF. CDR3 in DNA: TGCGCCACCAGACTAGCAGGGAGCTCCTACAATGAGCAGTTCTTC.

The V call is TRBV30, the J call TRBJ1-1; D possibly corresponds to TRBD1 (6 bases). Germline CDR1 GTSNPN, CDR2 SVGIG (reference sequence). Trimming left V 3 bases short and J 4 bases short, with 12 bases between. The CDR3 has 13 amino acids. CDR3 bases: TGTGCCTGGAGCCTACAGGGTCGCACTGAAGCTTTCTTT. It specifies CAWSLQGRTEAFF.

The chain employs TRBV27 and TRBJ2-1; D may be TRBD2 (6 bases). Trimming pared 0 bases from V and 3 bases from J, leaving 9 bases between. The V gene's germline CDR1 is MNHEY and CDR2 SMNVEV (reference sequence). This CDR3 region has 15 residues. The CDR3 spells CASSLSGGNYNEQFF. CDR3 nucleotides: TGTGCCAGCAGTTTATCTGGGGGGAACTACAATGAGCAGTTCTTC.

The rearrangement uses TRBV28 and TRBJ1-1; D unclear. This CDR3 comprises 12 residues. With 1 base removed from V and 4 bases from J, the gap between germline ends came to 4 bases. Germline V gene sequence: CDR1 MDHEN, CDR2 SYDVKM. CDR3 coding DNA: TGTGCCAGCAGTTTATCTGTCACTGAAGCTTTCTTT. This translates into CASSLSVTEAFF. The variable domain in full, with the rest retrieved from reference TRBV28 and TRBJ1-1, is DVKVTQSSRYLVKRTGEKVFLECVQDMDHENMFWYRQDPGLGLRLIYFSYDVKMKEKGDIPEGYSVSREKKERFSLILESASTNQTSMYLCASSLSVTEAFFGQGTRLTVV.

The chain employs TRBV2 and TRBJ1-3; 8 bases are a match to TRBD1. The germline CDR1 and CDR2 sequences are SNHLY and FYNNEI. The trim removed 8 bases at V and 3 bases at J, leaving 6 bases unmatched. This CDR3 spans 14 amino acids. The CDR3 reads CASSDRGIGNTIYF. The DNA of the CDR3 is TGTGCCAGCTCCGACAGGGGCATTGGAAACACCATATATTTT.

The genes are TRBV7-2 and TRBJ1-5, with 8 bases that match TRBD1. The V gene end was trimmed by 5 bases and the J gene end by 8 bases; junction bases not matched to a gene: 8. The CDR3 has 14 residues. Per germline, CDR1 SGHTA and CDR2 FQGNSA. CDR3 DNA sequence: TGTGCCAGCAGCACCATCGGACAGGGTGAGCCCCAGCATTTT. Amino acids: CASSTIGQGEPQHF. The full variable domain, its missing parts supplied by reference TRBV7-2 and TRBJ1-5, is GAGVSQSPSNKVTEKGKDVELRCDPISGHTALYWYRQSLGQGLEFLIYFQGNSAPDKSGLPSDRFSAERTGGSVSTLTIQRTQQEDSAVYLCASSTIGQGEPQHFGDGTRLSIL.

CDR3 sequence: CASSRGQAVRNSPLHF. CDR3 sequence (DNA): TGTGCCAGCAGCCGGGGACAGGCGGTAAGGAATTCACCCCTCCACTTT. The rearrangement uses TRBV3-1 (or the pseudogene TRBV3-2) and TRBJ1-6; 8 bases line up with TRBD1. Germline loops: CDR1 LGHDT, CDR2 YNNKEL (reference sequence). V lost 4 bases, J lost 7 bases, and 9 bases stayed unmatched. This CDR3 is 16 amino acids long.